What follows describes a single TCR beta chain. Its antigen is undetermined. Generated by immunoSEQ multiplex PCR, the TCRdb table keeps only in-frame clones and is missing some. The table has around 53,000 clones, 54% seen once. V lost 4 bases to trimming and J lost 8 bases, with 13 bases between them. Germline loops: CDR1 SGHRS, CDR2 YFSETQ. The CDR3 is 13 amino acids. The sample originates from a study of cytotoxic CD8 clonotypes in ibrutinib-treated CLL. About the study: Mean values per sample were a few hundred thousand productive templates and 94,082 productive rearrangements.

Points from the study as a whole: Rising at ibrutinib response, clonality subsequently fell back toward baseline at progression. Baseline-level clonality went beyond age-matched healthy donors and moved in step with circulating CD8+ T-cell counts.

The sample was PBMCs, taken at disease progression, from a patient treated with ibrutinib. The TCR was taken from a human donor with chronic lymphocytic leukemia. This sequence joins TRBV5-1 and TRBJ2-1; D is undetermined. The CDR3 spells CASSPNLSDEQFF. In DNA form, the CDR3 reads TGCGCCAGCAGCCCAAATTTGTCGGATGAGCAGTTCTTC. The entire variable domain, with the rest obtained from reference TRBV5-1 and TRBJ2-1, is as follows: KAGVTQTPRYLIKTRGQQVTLSCSPISGHRSVSWYQQTPGQGLQFLFEYFSETQRNKGNFPGRFSGRQFSNSRSEMNVSTLELGDSALYLCASSPNLSDEQFFGPGTRLTVL.